These 21 T cell receptor beta chains came from one sample sequenced in a study of T-cell reconstitution after alpha-beta-depleted transplantation in children. For TCRbeta, the library was prepared with unique molecular identifiers. TCRdb re-called the PCR reads through MiXCR, storing one row per CDR3 protein. The sample lists 200,000 to 250,000 distinct CDR3 sequences, roughly a quarter occurring once. Sample: PBMCs, mostly from graft donor cells, taken 360 days after TCRalphabeta/CD19-depleted stem cell transplant. All receptors derive from a female patient aged 2-10 years who had a stem cell transplant for congenital amegakaryocytic thrombocytopenia, so the T cells may come from the graft donor.

This clonotype was detected only a few times. This sequence joins TRBV6-1 and TRBJ2-7; D not certain. Germline V gives CDR1 MNHNS, CDR2 SASEGT. V gave up 1 base and J gave up 0 bases, with 7 bases separating them. This CDR3 is built from 14 residues. Written as DNA, the CDR3 is TGTGCCAGCAGTGAAGATGGCAGCTCCTACGAGCAGTACTTC. It codes for CASSEDGSSYEQYF.

The J gene is TRBJ1-5, the V gene TRBV20-1; a weak D match, TRBD1 (6 bases). V was pared by 2 bases and J by 5 bases, with 19 bases between. This CDR3 has 16 residues. Germline V gene data show CDR1 as DFQATT and CDR2 as SNEGSKA (reference sequence). DNA of the CDR3: TGCAGTGCTAGACCCAGGAGGGGGGGGGCCCATCAGCCCCAGCATTTT. It encodes CSARPRRGGAHQPQHF.

The gene calls are TRBV20-1 and TRBJ2-5, with D hard to call. Trimming shortened V by 0 bases and J by 9 bases, and 11 bases separated the two germline ends. CDR1 is DFQATT and CDR2 is SNEGSKA in the germline V gene (reference sequence). The CDR3 runs 12 residues. CDR3 sequence reads: CSARDDNGAQYF. The CDR3 bases are TGCAGTGCTAGAGACGACAACGGCGCCCAGTACTTC.

Comment on this clonotype: Given the absence of the conserved phenylalanine or tryptophan at the CDR3 end, a read error is likely. No DNA is shown, since the ends of the CDR3 on it are uncertain; the CDR3 is the one TCRdb lists. This sequence joins TRBV21-1 and TRBJ2-1. TRBV21-1 is a documented pseudogene. The CDR3 extends over 14 residues, inclusive of both ends. The CDR3 sequence is CASSIPISWYEQFL.

This clonotype was observed many times. The CDR3 sequence: CSVEVGVNTEAFF. Written as DNA, the CDR3 is TGCAGCGTTGAAGTGGGGGTAAACACTGAAGCTTTCTTT. V gene TRBV29-1 combines with J gene TRBJ1-1, with a weak D call TRBD1 (5 bases). V lost 1 base and J 2 bases, leaving 8 bases between the germline ends. This CDR3 has 13 amino acids. Germline loops: CDR1 SQVTM, CDR2 ANQGSEA. Filled out from reference TRBV29-1 and TRBJ1-1, the complete variable domain reads SAVISQKPSRDICQRGTSLTIQCQVDSQVTMMFWYRQQPGQSLTLIATANQGSEATYESGFVIDKFPISRPNLTFSTLTVSNMSPEDSSIYLCSVEVGVNTEAFFGQGTRLTVV.

The rearrangement links TRBV15 to TRBJ2-6, with D tentatively TRBD1 or TRBD2 (5 bases each). There are 15 residues in the CDR3. V was cut by 1 base and J by 4 bases, with 8 bases left in between. Germline assignment: CDR1 LNHNV and CDR2 YYDKDF (reference sequence). CDR3 residues: CATSRGEGGANVLTF. The CDR3 DNA follows: TGTGCCACCAGCAGAGGAGAGGGGGGGGCCAACGTCCTGACTTTC.

The chain recombines TRBV10-3 with TRBJ2-3; possible D gene TRBD2, 6 bases. The CDR3 is made up of 15 amino acids. Germline values: CDR1 ENHRY, CDR2 SYGVKD. The V end lost 2 bases, the J end lost 4 bases, and 13 bases lay between the germline ends. The DNA for the CDR3 is TGTGCCATCAGTGAGGTCGGGAGTCCCGCAGATACGCAGTATTTT. Translating it yields CAISEVGSPADTQYF.

The rearrangement uses TRBV6-2 or TRBV6-3 and TRBJ1-1; no clear D gene. The V gene's germline CDR1 is MNHEY and CDR2 SVGEGT. This CDR3 region has 13 residues. V lost 2 bases, J lost 1 base, and 5 bases lay in between. The CDR3 bases are TGTGCCAGCAGTTACCGGTGGAACACTGAAGCTTTCTTT. It codes for CASSYRWNTEAFF.

This clonotype was counted many times. The chain joins TRBV20-1 to TRBJ1-1; a weak D match, TRBD1 (6 bases). The CDR3 is made up of 16 amino acids. Trimming removed 0 bases at V and 3 bases at J, with 17 bases between. The germline V gene has CDR1 DFQATT and CDR2 SNEGSKA (reference sequence). The CDR3 region has the DNA TGCAGTGCTAGAGATTGGGTTCGGGGGGCAGACACTGAAGCTTTCTTT. This translates into CSARDWVRGADTEAFF.

This chain uses TRBV11-2 with TRBJ2-1; 9 bases align to TRBD1. This CDR3 contains 17 residues. Unmatched junction bases numbered 13, after V lost 0 bases and J lost 10 bases. Germline V gene lookup returns CDR1 SGHAT and CDR2 FQNNGV. For the CDR3, the DNA is TGTGCCAGCAGCTTAGACGACAGGGGGACCCCGTGGGACGAGCAGTTCTTC. Amino acid sequence: CASSLDDRGTPWDEQFF.

The rearrangement uses TRBV20-1 and TRBJ2-7; TRBD1 matches 7 bases. The CDR3 sequence is 14 residues long. V was clipped by 4 bases and J by 2 bases; unmatched bases: 8. Germline-derived CDR1 and CDR2 are DFQATT and SNEGSKA (reference sequence). The CDR3: CSANLRDRAYEQYF. The CDR3 region has the DNA TGCAGTGCTAACCTTCGGGACAGAGCCTACGAGCAGTACTTC.

This clonotype was observed a few times. V is TRBV4-2 and J is TRBJ2-7; 7 bases are shared with TRBD1. The J segment lost 4 bases and the V segment lost 2 bases, leaving 8 bases of the junction unmatched. The CDR3 runs 15 residues. The germline CDR1 and CDR2 sequences are LGHNA and YNFKEQ. The CDR3 sequence is CASSQITGEGYEQYF. The CDR3 DNA is TGTGCCAGCAGCCAAATAACAGGGGAAGGGTACGAGCAGTACTTC.

Comments on this clonotype: A much larger clonotype is one base distant, so this may be a read error. The chain couples TRBV6-5 to TRBJ2-6; D is ambiguous. CDR1 is MNHEY and CDR2 is SVGAGI in the germline V gene. This CDR3 comprises 12 residues. Trimming cost V 7 bases and J 0 bases, with 1 base left between them. The CDR3 region is CASTSGANVLTF. The CDR3 DNA sequence: TGTGCCAGCACCTCTGGGGCCAACGTCCTGACTTTC.

The chain carries TRBV11-3 and TRBJ2-1, with 9 bases aligning to TRBD2. The CDR3 is made up of 15 amino acids. The V segment lost 5 bases and the J segment 5 bases; nucleotides outside the gene matches: 7. The germline gives CDR1 SGHNT, CDR2 YENEEA. Here the CDR3 reads CASSAWASGDNEQFF. CDR3 nucleotides: TGTGCCAGCAGCGCCTGGGCTAGCGGGGACAATGAGCAGTTCTTC. The variable domain in full, with the rest retrieved from reference TRBV11-3 and TRBJ2-1, is EAGVVQSPRYKIIEKKQPVAFWCNPISGHNTLYWYLQNLGQGPELLIRYENEEAVDDSQLPKDRFSAERLKGVDSTLKIQPAELGDSAVYLCASSAWASGDNEQFFGPGTRLTVL.

The V call is TRBV4-2, the J call TRBJ2-5, with 11 bases fitting TRBD2. Unmatched junction bases numbered 8, after V lost 5 bases and J lost 3 bases. Germline CDR1 LGHNA, CDR2 YNFKEQ. The CDR3 is made up of 16 amino acids. The CDR3 loop is CASSAGGSGGEETQYF. The CDR3 DNA follows: TGTGCCAGCAGCGCCGGTGGTAGCGGGGGGGAAGAGACCCAGTACTTC.

V is TRBV5-1 and J is TRBJ2-3; D remains ambiguous. Germline V gives CDR1 SGHRS, CDR2 YFSETQ. The length of the CDR3 is 14 residues. Trimming stripped 0 bases from V and 2 bases from J, with 7 bases between. CDR3 DNA: TGCGCCAGCAGCTTGGCACAGCACACAGATACGCAGTATTTT. Residues: CASSLAQHTDTQYF.

This clonotype was seen repeatedly, ten times or more. The chain carries TRBV12-3 or TRBV12-4 and TRBJ1-4; the D is unclear. The CDR3 consists of 12 residues. V dropped 2 bases and J dropped 7 bases, with 5 bases sitting between them. The CDR3 DNA reads TGTGCCAGCAGTTTAACTCGTGAAAAACTGTTTTTT. As protein: CASSLTREKLFF.

Only a few counts were recorded for this clonotype. The genes are TRBV5-1 and TRBJ1-4, with TRBD1 as a possible D gene (5 bases). V dropped 0 bases and J dropped 7 bases, with 10 bases sitting between them. The CDR3 has 14 amino acids. The germline V gene has CDR1 SGHRS and CDR2 YFSETQ. The CDR3 here is CASSLGGETEKLFF. CDR3 sequence (DNA): TGCGCCAGCAGCTTGGGAGGGGAGACTGAAAAACTGTTTTTT.

V gene TRBV6-2 or TRBV6-3 combines with J gene TRBJ2-1; D is perhaps TRBD2 (5 bases). This CDR3 comprises 15 residues. Germline CDR1 is MNHEY and CDR2 is SVGEGT. Trimming removed 6 bases from V and 6 bases from J, with 18 bases in between. CDR3 sequence reads: CASRRGYGLPNEQFF. Written as DNA, the CDR3 is TGTGCCAGCAGGCGCGGGTACGGGCTCCCCAATGAGCAGTTCTTC.

V is TRBV20-1 and J is TRBJ1-2; the D is unclear. The CDR3 loop spans 12 amino acids. CDR1 is DFQATT and CDR2 is SNEGSKA in the germline V gene (reference sequence). Trimming cost V 3 bases and J 7 bases, with 12 bases left between them. The CDR3 protein is CSASIPPGGYTF. The DNA for the CDR3 is TGCAGTGCTAGTATACCGCCCGGTGGCTACACCTTC.

CDR3 residues: CASSLDRALYSNQPQHF. The DNA of the CDR3 is TGTGCCAGCAGCTTGGACAGGGCCCTTTATAGCAATCAGCCCCAGCATTTT. This chain joins TRBV5-6 and TRBJ1-5, with a weak D call TRBD1 (6 bases). The V end was cut by 0 bases, the J end by 0 bases, with 13 bases between. CDR3 length: 17 amino acids. CDR1 is SGHDT and CDR2 is YYEEEE in the germline V gene.